These 18 T cell receptor beta chains share one sample of origin, sequenced in a study of blood T cell repertoires in COVID-19. Clones were sequenced by immunoSEQ multiplex PCR, and TCRdb holds only the in-frame ones, with some missing. The sample consists of tens of thousands of clones, 90% to 95% of them appearing once. Sequences were obtained from peripheral blood. The receptors derive from a male donor with active COVID-19.

This clone was counted a single time. The genes are TRBV15 and TRBJ1-1; D remains ambiguous. From germline, CDR1 is LNHNV and CDR2 YYDKDF (reference sequence). The CDR3 runs to 13 residues. V lost 3 bases to trimming and J lost 8 bases, with 13 bases between them. CDR3 nucleotides: TGTGCCACCAGCAGGTACCGGGAACAAGAAGCTTTCTTT. Amino acids: CATSRYREQEAFF.

The CDR3 bases are TGTGCCAGCAGCTTTCAGGGGACAGAGACCCAGTACTTC. Amino acid sequence: CASSFQGTETQYF. This sequence joins TRBV5-6 and TRBJ2-5; maybe TRBD1 (6 bases). The CDR3 totals 13 residues. Trimming cost V 2 bases and J 4 bases, with 9 bases left between them. Per the germline V gene, CDR1 is SGHDT and CDR2 is YYEEEE. Full variable domain (remainder filled in from reference TRBV5-6 and TRBJ2-5): DAGVTQSPTHLIKTRGQQVTLRCSPKSGHDTVSWYQQALGQGPQFIFQYYEEEERQRGNFPDRFSGHQFPNYSSELNVNALLLGDSALYLCASSFQGTETQYFGPGTRLLVL.

V is TRBV5-5 and J is TRBJ1-1, with 7 bases lining up with TRBD1. Per germline, CDR1 SGHKS and CDR2 YYEKEE (reference sequence). The CDR3 spans 15 residues. V was pared by 0 bases and J by 0 bases, with 2 bases of the junction left unmatched. CDR3 coding DNA: TGTGCCAGCAGCTTGGAGGGGGCGGTGAACACTGAAGCTTTCTTT. Translation: CASSLEGAVNTEAFF.

This chain connects TRBV3-1 (or the pseudogene TRBV3-2) to TRBJ1-2; D is possibly TRBD1 (6 bases). This CDR3 has 15 amino acids. Germline lookup yields CDR1 LGHDT and CDR2 YNNKEL (reference sequence). With 1 base removed from V and 2 bases from J, the gap between germline ends came to 11 bases. The DNA for the CDR3 is TGTGCCAGCAGCCAAGCCCGGACAGCCAACTATGGCTACACCTTC. Residues: CASSQARTANYGYTF.

Worth noting for this clone: One end of the junction does not line up with germline, which may come from a read error. The V gene is TRBV20-1, the J gene TRBJ1-2; D is undetermined. Germline V gene sequence: CDR1 DFQATT, CDR2 SNEGSKA (reference sequence). The CDR3 has 12 amino acids. The CDR3 DNA reads as TGCAGTGCTAGTCCAGGCCCCTATAGCTACACCTTC. It translates to CSASPGPYSYTF.

V gene TRBV19 combines with J gene TRBJ2-5; D possibly corresponds to TRBD2 (5 bases). Germline lookup yields CDR1 LNHDA and CDR2 SQIVND (reference sequence). V gave up 0 bases and J gave up 3 bases, with 8 bases separating them. The CDR3 is made up of 14 amino acids. This chain's CDR3 is CASSIDLGEETQYF. The CDR3 coding sequence is TGTGCCAGTAGTATAGATCTCGGGGAAGAGACCCAGTACTTC.

The chain joins TRBV4-2 to TRBJ1-3; D unresolved. CDR3 length: 17 residues. Germline V gene lookup returns CDR1 LGHNA and CDR2 YNFKEQ. V lost 1 base and J 0 bases, leaving 13 bases between the germline ends. The CDR3 coding sequence is TGTGCCAGCAGCCAAGGGCACAATACTATCTCTGGAAACACCATATATTTT. Amino acids: CASSQGHNTISGNTIYF.

The chain recombines TRBV7-3 with TRBJ2-3; no clear D gene. This CDR3 spans 12 amino acids. Trimming took 5 bases from V and 6 from J, leaving 9 bases between them. Germline assignment: CDR1 SGHTA and CDR2 FQGTGA. As DNA, the CDR3 is TGTGCCAGCAGCGGTTACTCGGATACGCAGTATTTT. Its protein product is CASSGYSDTQYF.

The DNA of the CDR3 is TGTGCCACCAGCAGAGGGGCAGGAGGTTCCCACCTAAGCTACACCTTC. Translated: CATSRGAGGSHLSYTF. The rearrangement uses TRBV15 and TRBJ1-2; D not resolved. CDR1 is LNHNV, CDR2 YYDKDF, per germline (reference sequence). With 1 base removed from V and 9 bases from J, the gap between germline ends came to 21 bases. This CDR3 region has 16 residues.

The CDR3 sequence is CASSLGRTEAFF. CDR3 DNA sequence: TGTGCCAGCAGCTTAGGGCGGACTGAAGCTTTCTTT. The J gene is TRBJ1-1, the V gene TRBV11-2, with D unresolved. The CDR3 spans 12 residues. V was pared by 1 base and J by 5 bases, with 5 bases between. From germline, CDR1 is SGHAT and CDR2 FQNNGV. Full variable domain (missing parts from reference TRBV11-2 and TRBJ1-1): EAGVAQSPRYKIIEKRQSVAFWCNPISGHATLYWYQQILGQGPKLLIQFQNNGVVDDSQLPKDRFSAERLKGVDSTLKIQPAKLEDSAVYLCASSLGRTEAFFGQGTRLTVV.

The chain carries TRBV3-1 (or the pseudogene TRBV3-2) and TRBJ1-4, with D possibly being TRBD1 (6 bases). Germline-derived CDR1 and CDR2 are LGHDT and YNNKEL (reference sequence). V was cut by 6 bases and J by 8 bases, with 13 bases left in between. This CDR3 comprises 13 residues. CDR3 protein: CASRTGIGEKLFF. The CDR3 coding sequence is TGTGCCAGCAGGACAGGTATCGGGGAAAAACTGTTTTTT.

The chain combines TRBV19 with TRBJ1-1; possibly TRBD1 for D (6 bases). This CDR3 is 13 amino acids long. Trimming stripped 6 bases from V and 10 bases from J, with 18 bases between. The germline V gene has CDR1 LNHDA and CDR2 SQIVND (reference sequence). The CDR3 spells CASSSSGEGRAFF. The CDR3 DNA reads TGTGCCAGTAGCTCCTCAGGGGAGGGGCGAGCTTTCTTT. Full variable domain (outside the CDR3, taken from reference TRBV19 and TRBJ1-1): DGGITQSPKYLFRKEGQNVTLSCEQNLNHDAMYWYRQDPGQGLRLIYYSQIVNDFQKGDIAEGYSVSREKKESFPLTVTSAQKNPTAFYLCASSSSGEGRAFFGQGTRLTVV.

The CDR3: CASSVDPLARSYEQYF. CDR3 sequence (DNA): TGTGCCAGCAGCGTAGATCCCCTTGCGAGGTCCTACGAGCAGTACTTC. The J gene is TRBJ2-7, the V gene TRBV9; D remains ambiguous. Germline CDR1 is SGDLS and CDR2 is YYNGEE. V lost 0 bases and J 1 base, leaving 14 bases between the germline ends. The CDR3 consists of 16 residues.

The J gene is TRBJ1-1, the V gene TRBV9, with a tentative D call TRBD1 (5 bases). Germline loops: CDR1 SGDLS, CDR2 YYNGEE. CDR3 size: 12 residues. The germline V and J ends were trimmed by 0 bases and 7 bases, with 7 bases remaining between them. DNA for the CDR3: TGTGCCAGCAGCGTAGTCGACAGTGAAGCTTTCTTT. Protein sequence: CASSVVDSEAFF. The full variable domain, in which reference TRBV9 and TRBJ1-1 provide the parts outside the CDR3, is DSGVTQTPKHLITATGQRVTLRCSPRSGDLSVYWYQQSLDQGLQFLIQYYNGEERAKGNILERFSAQQFPDLHSELNLSSLELGDSALYFCASSVVDSEAFFGQGTRLTVV.

The V call is TRBV6-1, the J call TRBJ1-1, with D perhaps TRBD1 (5 bases). The germline V gene has CDR1 MNHNS and CDR2 SASEGT. Trimming left V 1 base short and J 6 bases short, with 12 bases between. The CDR3 is made up of 14 amino acids. This CDR3 reads CASSEVRGNAEAFF. The DNA for the CDR3 is TGTGCCAGCAGTGAAGTTAGGGGTAATGCTGAAGCTTTCTTT.

This clone was detected only once. The chain has TRBV4-1 and TRBJ1-1; possible D gene TRBD1, 6 bases. The CDR3 covers 14 residues. Looked up from germline, CDR1 is MGHRA and CDR2 is YSYEKL. V lost 3 bases to trimming and J lost 6 bases, with 14 bases between them. The CDR3 nucleotides read TGCGCCAGCAGCCACCCGGACAGTCGGGCTGAAGCTTTCTTT. Protein product: CASSHPDSRAEAFF.

This chain connects TRBV6-5 to TRBJ1-1; 7 bases are a match to TRBD1. This CDR3 is 14 amino acids long. The V segment lost 8 bases and the J segment 4 bases; nucleotides outside the gene matches: 10. Germline V gene data show CDR1 as MNHEY and CDR2 as SVGAGI. CDR3 sequence: CASRSTGAATEAFF. Here the CDR3 DNA reads TGTGCCAGCCGGAGTACAGGGGCGGCCACTGAAGCTTTCTTT.

V gene TRBV10-3 combines with J gene TRBJ1-6; possible D gene TRBD1, 6 bases. V lost 10 bases to trimming and J lost 3 bases, with 16 bases between them. The germline V gene encodes CDR1 ENHRY and CDR2 SYGVKD. The CDR3 is 15 residues long. CDR3 coding DNA: TGTGCCACGAAGAGCCGGGACATCTATAATTCACCCCTCCACTTT. It is translated as CATKSRDIYNSPLHF.